This T cell receptor (beta chain) was documented in a study of molecular identifiers for immune sequencing clone quantification. Notes on the study in general: Molecules of identical TCR sharing a barcode could underestimate highly expanded clone sizes.

The use of previously described methods and listed TCR primers produced the bulk TCR libraries. From the PCR reads, TCRdb called clonotypes with MiXCR, one entry per CDR3 protein. The sample has around 460,000 distinct CDR3 sequences, over 20% seen once. Concerning this clonotype itself: Its antigen is currently unknown.

V shed 0 bases and J shed 5 bases, with 10 bases lying between them. Per the germline V gene, CDR1 is MNHEY and CDR2 is SVGAGI. This CDR3 region has 14 residues. Sorted inputs of 20,000 to 1,000,000 cells, with 10%, 30% or 50% RNA, yielded naive CD8 libraries. Sorting selected naive CD8 T cells with a CD8+CD4-CCR7+CD45RA+ phenotype. The sequence was obtained from a human donor in good health. Some libraries in this study had Jurkat cell RNA spiked in. Sequencing used naive CD8+ T cells from blood, with Jurkat cell RNA spiked in. Subset indicated: FACS-sorted CD8+CD4-CCR7+CD45RA+ naive T cells. The chain is built from TRBV6-5 and TRBJ1-1, with D perhaps TRBD1 (5 bases). CDR3 bases: TGTGCCAGCAGTTACTCGGGCTGGGGGACTGAAGCTTTCTTT. This translates into CASSYSGWGTEAFF.